These 16 T cell receptor beta chains originate from one sample sequenced in a study of T cells in Graves' hyperthyroidism and ophthalmopathy. Template material for amplifying TCR beta CDR3 regions consisted of RNA transcripts. RT-PCR in the first round (using the HTBI primer set) targeted the TCR CDR3. TCRdb processed the multiplex PCR reads anew with MiXCR; each CDR3 protein has one entry. Among hundreds of thousands of distinct CDR3 sequences listed, around a quarter were seen once. The specimen sequenced was blood. Receptors originate from a woman in her 30s with Graves' ophthalmopathy.

This clonotype was observed at least ten times. The chain has TRBV12-3 or TRBV12-4 and TRBJ1-1; the D gene is possibly TRBD1 (5 bases). Trimming shortened V by 11 bases and J by 3 bases, and 16 bases separated the two germline ends. The CDR3 is made up of 13 amino acids. DNA for the CDR3: TGTGCCGGCAAGCCAGGGAGGTACACTGAAGCTTTCTTT. Translating gives CAGKPGRYTEAFF.

About this clonotype itself: One base away lies a much larger clone, so this may be a sequencing read error. This chain links TRBV29-1 with TRBJ2-5; tentatively, D is TRBD1 or TRBD2 (6 bases each). CDR1 and CDR2 (germline): SQVTM, ANQGSEA. CDR3 length equals 15 residues. Trimming left V 6 bases short and J 8 bases short, with 25 bases between. CDR3 sequence: CSVERKNARGDTQYF. DNA for the CDR3: TGCAGCGTCGAGAGGAAGAATGCTAGGGGGGATACCCAGTACTTC. The entire variable domain, with the rest obtained from reference TRBV29-1 and TRBJ2-5, is as follows: SAVISQKPSRDICQRGTSLTIQCQVDSQVTMMFWYRQQPGQSLTLIATANQGSEATYESGFVIDKFPISRPNLTFSTLTVSNMSPEDSSIYLCSVERKNARGDTQYFGPGTRLLVL.

The chain combines TRBV4-1 with TRBJ1-2, with 8 bases matching TRBD1. The CDR3 totals 15 residues. Per germline, CDR1 MGHRA and CDR2 YSYEKL. V shed 4 bases and J 8 bases; nucleotides not matched to a gene: 12. This CDR3 is CASSPHWQGARGYTF. Written as DNA, the CDR3 is TGCGCCAGCAGCCCCCATTGGCAGGGGGCGAGAGGCTACACCTTC.

This clonotype appeared many times. The rearrangement uses TRBV5-8 and TRBJ1-2, with D tentatively TRBD1 (5 bases). The ends were cut back, 0 bases at V and 13 bases at J, with 10 bases in the middle. The CDR3 spans 11 residues. In germline, CDR1 is SGHTS, CDR2 YDEGEE. CDR3 nucleotide sequence: TGTGCCAGCAGCTTGGGGTCAGGGAGCACCTTC. It yields the protein CASSLGSGSTF.

This clonotype was counted many times. The rearrangement uses TRBV7-6 and TRBJ2-5; TRBD2 matches at 12 bases. Germline CDR1 reads SGHVS; CDR2 reads FNYEAQ. V shed 5 bases, J shed 5 bases, and the junction held 18 bases outside the gene matches. This CDR3 contains 19 residues. CDR3 coding DNA: TGTGCCAGCAGCCCGCGGACTAGCGGGGAAGGGGTATGGTCGGAGACCCAGTACTTC. As protein: CASSPRTSGEGVWSETQYF.

The V call is TRBV27, the J call TRBJ2-7; 8 bases fit TRBD2. V shed 5 bases, J shed 3 bases, and the junction held 15 bases outside the gene matches. Germline CDR1 MNHEY, CDR2 SMNVEV (reference sequence). The CDR3 contains 17 residues. Here the CDR3 reads CASSPSAGVFPHYEQYF. CDR3 DNA sequence: TGTGCCAGCAGTCCGTCAGCGGGAGTCTTTCCCCACTACGAGCAGTACTTC.

The chain couples TRBV9 to TRBJ1-3; D is perhaps TRBD1 (6 bases). V was clipped by 0 bases and J by 4 bases, with 11 bases between them. Germline CDR1 SGDLS, CDR2 YYNGEE. There are 15 residues in the CDR3. As DNA, the CDR3 is TGTGCCAGCAGCGTAGTGGGGGCAGACGGAAACACCATATATTTT. Its translation is CASSVVGADGNTIYF.

This clonotype occurred many times. The genes are TRBV18 and TRBJ1-1; 8 bases line up with TRBD1. The germline V gene encodes CDR1 KGHSH and CDR2 LQKENI. V was pared by 6 bases and J by 6 bases, with 12 bases of the junction left unmatched. The CDR3 extends over 15 amino acids. The CDR3 spells CASSETGEGRAEAFF. Written as DNA, the CDR3 is TGTGCCAGCTCTGAGACAGGGGAGGGAAGGGCTGAAGCTTTCTTT. The variable domain in full, completed from reference TRBV18 and TRBJ1-1, reads NAGVMQNPRHLVRRRGQEARLRCSPMKGHSHVYWYRQLPEEGLKFMVYLQKENIIDESGMPKERFSAEFPKEGPSILRIQQVVRGDSAAYFCASSETGEGRAEAFFGQGTRLTVV.

This clonotype was observed at least ten times. The gene calls are TRBV29-1 and TRBJ2-5; D is possibly TRBD1 (7 bases). Deletions cut 5 bases from V and 4 bases from J, with 14 bases between. Germline CDR1 SQVTM, CDR2 ANQGSEA. This CDR3 contains 13 residues. CDR3 protein: CSVRQGGGETQYF. The CDR3 nucleotides read TGCAGCGTTAGACAGGGAGGTGGAGAGACCCAGTACTTC.

This clonotype showed up many times. This chain connects TRBV19 to TRBJ1-2; D ambiguous. Trimming took 1 base from V and 4 from J, leaving 7 bases between them. CDR3 length equals 13 residues. Germline V CDR1 and CDR2: LNHDA, SQIVND (reference sequence). The CDR3 sequence: CASSIGTFYGYTF. CDR3 in DNA: TGTGCCAGTAGTATAGGCACATTCTATGGCTACACCTTC.

This chain joins TRBV20-1 and TRBJ1-3; no clear D gene. Between the trimmed V and J ends, which lost 3 bases and 3 bases, there was a span of 9 bases. Looked up from germline, CDR1 is DFQATT and CDR2 is SNEGSKA (reference sequence). The CDR3 has 13 residues. CDR3 nucleotides: TGCAGTGCTAGGCGAGTTATTGGAAACACCATATATTTT. Protein: CSARRVIGNTIYF.

The sample holds many counts of this clonotype. The chain couples TRBV6-5 to TRBJ1-1, with 8 bases aligning to TRBD1. CDR3 size: 15 residues. V lost 2 bases, J lost 4 bases, and 6 bases stayed unmatched. From germline, CDR1 is MNHEY and CDR2 SVGAGI. DNA for the CDR3: TGTGCCAGCAGTTACATTCAGGGGGCGGTCACTGAAGCTTTCTTT. It is translated as CASSYIQGAVTEAFF.

This clonotype was seen at least ten times. This chain joins TRBV10-3 and TRBJ1-1; 7 bases align to TRBD1. Germline V gene data show CDR1 as ENHRY and CDR2 as SYGVKD. This CDR3 contains 14 residues. The trim removed 5 bases at V and 0 bases at J, leaving 3 bases unmatched. CDR3 nucleotide sequence: TGTGCCATCAGTCAGGGGGAGTTGAACACTGAAGCTTTCTTT. Its translation: CAISQGELNTEAFF.

In this sample, this clonotype turned up many times. The chain links TRBV12-5 to TRBJ2-2; D might be TRBD1 (5 bases). The germline V gene encodes CDR1 LGHNT and CDR2 FRNRAP. This CDR3 has 14 residues. Trimming shortened V by 2 bases and J by 5 bases, and 9 bases separated the two germline ends. The CDR3 region is CASGLSGWTGELFF. In DNA, the CDR3 is TGTGCTAGTGGTTTGTCAGGGTGGACCGGGGAGCTGTTTTTT. Variable domain in full (rest from reference TRBV12-5 and TRBJ2-2): DARVTQTPRHKVTEMGQEVTMRCQPILGHNTVFWYRQTMMQGLELLAYFRNRAPLDDSGMPKDRFSAEMPDATLATLKIQPSEPRDSAVYFCASGLSGWTGELFFGEGSRLTVL.

In this sample, this clonotype turned up a few times. The V and J genes are TRBV5-1 and TRBJ1-1, with 8 bases matching TRBD1. The CDR3 loop spans 14 amino acids. Per the germline V gene, CDR1 is SGHRS and CDR2 is YFSETQ. V lost 6 bases to trimming and J lost 3 bases; unmatched junction nucleotides: 7. CDR3 coding DNA: TGCGCCAGCACCCGTGGACAGGGTGACACTGAAGCTTTCTTT. The encoded protein is CASTRGQGDTEAFF.

This clonotype was picked up many times. A clone one base away is much larger, so this may be a read error. This CDR3 is CASSLGTGTHGYTF. The CDR3 coding sequence is TGTGCCAGCAGTTTGGGGACAGGGACCCATGGCTACACCTTC. This sequence joins TRBV12-3 or TRBV12-4 and TRBJ1-2, with 9 bases matching TRBD1. This CDR3 spans 14 amino acids. Trimming cost V 3 bases and J 6 bases; bases outside gene matches: 5.